This passage covers 9 T cell receptor beta chains from one sample sequenced in a study of blood T cells in healthy people across ages (dated by TCRdb to about 2015). Library method: 5' RACE. Instrument used: Illumina HiSeq 2500. A second PCR of 7 to 11 cycles was performed with a sample-barcoded 5' primer and a J-beta primer mix. Using fastp at Q25 and MiXCR, TCRdb reprocessed the public reads and kept productive beta chains. Identical CDR3 proteins give one entry, which carries the most common genes and DNA. Counted in this sample were about 640,000 distinct CDR3 sequences; roughly 43% of them appeared once. About 32% of the sample belongs to the ten largest clones. Sequencing was performed on blood. These receptors were obtained from a man aged 80 or over in good health.

This clonotype was counted once. This sequence joins TRBV7-9 and TRBJ1-1; D remains unclear. CDR1 SEHNR and CDR2 FQNEAQ come from the germline V gene (reference sequence). With 1 base removed from V and 6 bases from J, the gap between germline ends came to 3 bases. The CDR3 has 11 amino acids. The CDR3 nucleotides are TGTGCCAGCAGCTTAGTCCCTGAAGCTTTCTTT. Protein: CASSLVPEAFF.

V gene TRBV6-5 combines with J gene TRBJ2-1; D is unresolved. The CDR3 is 15 residues long. Trimming cost V 4 bases and J 3 bases, with 13 bases left between them. Germline V gene lookup returns CDR1 MNHEY and CDR2 SVGAGI. The CDR3 nucleotides read TGTGCCAGCAGTTTTGTAAAGACGGGCTACAATGAGCAGTTCTTC. The encoded protein is CASSFVKTGYNEQFF.

Concerning this clonotype: A single base separates this from a much larger clone, so it may be a read error. This sequence joins TRBV5-5 and TRBJ2-1; TRBD1 matches 10 bases. Germline loops: CDR1 SGHKS, CDR2 YYEKEE (reference sequence). There are 15 residues in the CDR3. The CDR3 loop reads CASSPGQGVDNEQVF. In nucleotides, the CDR3 is TGTGCCAGCAGCCCCGGACAGGGGGTTGACAATGAGCAGGTCTTC.

J is TRBJ2-7 and V is TRBV11-3, with 8 positions matching TRBD2. The CDR3 runs 15 residues. The trim removed 5 bases at V and 7 bases at J, leaving 13 bases unmatched. The germline V gene has CDR1 SGHNT and CDR2 YENEEA. The CDR3 protein is CASSPRTSLYNEQYF. The DNA of the CDR3 is TGTGCCAGCAGCCCTAGGACTAGCCTCTACAATGAGCAGTACTTC. Looking up the rest from reference TRBV11-3 and TRBJ2-7 gives the full variable domain: EAGVVQSPRYKIIEKKQPVAFWCNPISGHNTLYWYLQNLGQGPELLIRYENEEAVDDSQLPKDRFSAERLKGVDSTLKIQPAELGDSAVYLCASSPRTSLYNEQYFGPGTRLTVT.

CDR3 DNA sequence: TGTGCCAGCAGCCAAGATTCGTCGGGCCGAGGGAATTCACCCCTCCACTTT. Translated, it gives CASSQDSSGRGNSPLHF. The chain links TRBV4-2 to TRBJ1-6; D remains unclear. The length of the CDR3 is 17 residues. CDR1 is LGHNA, CDR2 YNFKEQ, per germline. Trimming pared 0 bases from V and 7 bases from J, leaving 16 bases between.

There are many counts of this clonotype. The chain uses TRBV7-2 and TRBJ2-5; the D is unclear. The germline CDR1 and CDR2 sequences are SGHTA and FQGNSA. Trimming took 5 bases from V and 5 from J, leaving 9 bases between them. The CDR3 spans 12 residues. The DNA for the CDR3 is TGTGCCAGCAGCGGGCCGGTGGAGACCCAGTACTTC. Translation gives CASSGPVETQYF.

Worth noting for this clonotype: A much larger clonotype is one base distant, so this may be a read error. Here the CDR3 reads CSVVTGGIFGNERFF. The CDR3 DNA reads as TGCAGCGTTGTGACGGGGGGCATTTTTGGCAATGAGCGGTTCTTC. V is TRBV29-1 and J is TRBJ2-1; possibly TRBD2 for D (7 bases). The CDR3 extends over 15 amino acids. The germline CDR1 and CDR2 sequences are SQVTM and ANQGSEA.

The genes are TRBV7-9 and TRBJ2-1; D is perhaps TRBD2 (7 bases). Looked up from germline, CDR1 is SEHNR and CDR2 is FQNEAQ (reference sequence). The CDR3 is made up of 17 amino acids. V was pared by 5 bases and J by 8 bases, with 25 bases between. The CDR3 nucleotides are TGTGCCAGCAGCCTAAGAGGGGGAGCGGGGATTGAAGATGAGCAGTTCTTC. Translation gives CASSLRGGAGIEDEQFF.

This chain links TRBV20-1 with TRBJ1-5; D uncertain. Germline V gene data show CDR1 as DFQATT and CDR2 as SNEGSKA (reference sequence). The CDR3 is 13 amino acids. V lost 3 bases and J 0 bases, leaving 6 bases between the germline ends. The DNA for the CDR3 is TGCAGTGCTAGGCTAGATAGCAATCAGCCCCAGCATTTT. Protein sequence: CSARLDSNQPQHF.